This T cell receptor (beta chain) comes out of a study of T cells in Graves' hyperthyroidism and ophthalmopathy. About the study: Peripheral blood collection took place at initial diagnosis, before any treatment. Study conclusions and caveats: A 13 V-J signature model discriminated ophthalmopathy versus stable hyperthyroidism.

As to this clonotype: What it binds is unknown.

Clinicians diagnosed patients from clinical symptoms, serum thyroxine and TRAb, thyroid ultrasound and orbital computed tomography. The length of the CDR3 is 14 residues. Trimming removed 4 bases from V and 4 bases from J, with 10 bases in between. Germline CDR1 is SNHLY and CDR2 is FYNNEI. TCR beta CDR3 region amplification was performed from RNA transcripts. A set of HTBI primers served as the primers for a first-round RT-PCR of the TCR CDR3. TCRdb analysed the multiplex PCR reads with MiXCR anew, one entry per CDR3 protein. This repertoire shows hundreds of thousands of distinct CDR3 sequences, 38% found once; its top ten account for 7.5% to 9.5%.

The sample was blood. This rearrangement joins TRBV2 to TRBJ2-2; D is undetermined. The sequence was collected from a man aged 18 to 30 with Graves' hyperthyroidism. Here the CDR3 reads CASSVGAGTGELFF. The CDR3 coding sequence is TGTGCCAGCAGTGTCGGTGCAGGCACCGGGGAGCTGTTTTTT.